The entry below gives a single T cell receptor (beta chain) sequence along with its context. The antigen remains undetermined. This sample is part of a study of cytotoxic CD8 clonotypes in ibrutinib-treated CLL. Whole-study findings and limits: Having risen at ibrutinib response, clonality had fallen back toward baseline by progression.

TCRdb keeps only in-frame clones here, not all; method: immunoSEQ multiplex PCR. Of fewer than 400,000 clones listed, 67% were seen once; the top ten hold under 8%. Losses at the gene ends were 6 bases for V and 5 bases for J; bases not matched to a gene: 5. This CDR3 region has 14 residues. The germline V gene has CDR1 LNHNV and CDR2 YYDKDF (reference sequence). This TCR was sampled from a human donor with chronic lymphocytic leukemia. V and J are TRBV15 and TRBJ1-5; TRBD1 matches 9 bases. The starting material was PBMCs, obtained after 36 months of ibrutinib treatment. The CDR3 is CATSTGGGDQPQHF. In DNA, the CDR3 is TGTGCCACCAGTACAGGGGGCGGGGATCAGCCCCAGCATTTT.